Each of the 28 T cell receptor beta chains below was sequenced from the same sample in a study of neurological immune-mediated disorders. TCRdb reanalysed the 5' RACE reads using MiXCR and keeps one entry per CDR3 protein. Of more than 45,000 distinct CDR3 sequences listed, about 9.4% are singletons. Sequencing was performed on PBMCs. These receptors originate from a woman in her 40s with HTLV-1-associated myelopathy (HAM/TSP).

The V and J genes are TRBV4-2 and TRBJ2-1; D may be TRBD2 (5 bases). CDR3 size: 15 residues. V gave up 4 bases and J gave up 14 bases, with 24 bases separating them. Germline CDR1 is LGHNA and CDR2 is YNFKEQ. The CDR3 nucleotides read TGTGCCAGCAGCCGTAGAAGTGACTACTCTCCGGTGGAGTTCTTC. It specifies CASSRRSDYSPVEFF.

This clonotype was found many times. The CDR3 DNA is TGCGCCAGCAGCTTGGGACACATTTCCGGCTACACCTTC. This gives the protein CASSLGHISGYTF. The chain carries TRBV5-1 and TRBJ1-2; D unclear. The germline V gene has CDR1 SGHRS and CDR2 YFSETQ. CDR3 length: 13 amino acids. V lost 0 bases to trimming and J lost 8 bases, with 11 bases between them.

This clonotype was detected many times. This rearrangement joins TRBV5-1 to TRBJ1-1; D is perhaps TRBD1 (5 bases). The V and J ends lost 4 bases and 5 bases respectively, with 9 bases between them. The length of the CDR3 is 12 residues. Per the germline V gene, CDR1 is SGHRS and CDR2 is YFSETQ. Here the CDR3 DNA reads TGCGCCAGCAGCGACGGGGGAACTGAAGCTTTCTTT. This encodes CASSDGGTEAFF.

This clonotype was found many times. This chain joins TRBV18 and TRBJ1-1; 7 positions agree with TRBD1. The germline gives CDR1 KGHSH, CDR2 LQKENI. The CDR3 contains 16 residues. V lost 1 base and J lost 0; bases outside the gene matches: 5. This CDR3 reads CASSPRAGGVNTEAFF. The CDR3 region has the DNA TGTGCCAGCTCACCACGGGCAGGGGGGGTGAACACTGAAGCTTTCTTT.

This clonotype occurred many times. The rearrangement joins TRBV5-1 to TRBJ2-3; 7 bases are shared with TRBD1. V shed 4 bases and J 2 bases; nucleotides not matched to a gene: 10. The CDR3 is 16 amino acids. Germline CDR1 and CDR2: SGHRS and YFSETQ. CDR3 residues: CASSTEDRRYTDTQYF. DNA of the CDR3: TGCGCCAGCAGCACGGAGGACAGGCGTTACACAGATACGCAGTATTTT.

This clonotype was seen at least ten times. The V and J genes are TRBV15 and TRBJ2-1; D possibly matches TRBD1 or TRBD2 (7 bases each). CDR1 LNHNV and CDR2 YYDKDF come from the germline V gene (reference sequence). V lost 1 base to trimming and J lost 6 bases, with 13 bases between them. The CDR3 consists of 15 residues. Here the CDR3 DNA reads TGTGCCACCAGCAGAGGACAGGGAGGGGGCAATGAGCAGTTCTTC. Its protein product is CATSRGQGGGNEQFF.

Many counts were recorded for this clonotype. The chain joins TRBV6-2 or TRBV6-3 to TRBJ2-1; TRBD2 is a possible D gene (6 bases). This CDR3 has 14 amino acids. Germline assignment: CDR1 MNHEY and CDR2 SVGEGT. With 5 bases removed from V and 6 bases from J, the gap between germline ends came to 14 bases. The CDR3 DNA is TGTGCCAGCAGTAGCGACCCCGGGGGCAATGAGCAGTTCTTC. This sequence encodes CASSSDPGGNEQFF.

This clonotype was recorded at least ten times. The V gene is TRBV7-2, the J gene TRBJ2-1; D unclear. In germline, CDR1 is SGHTA, CDR2 FQGNSA. The V gene lost 4 bases and the J gene lost 1 base, with 14 bases spanning the gap. This CDR3 region has 16 residues. The CDR3, as DNA: TGTGCCAGCAGCTCCCTCCCGCCTGGGTCCTACAATGAGCAGTTCTTC. As protein: CASSSLPPGSYNEQFF.

This clonotype was detected many times. The chain uses TRBV5-1 and TRBJ2-5, with D possibly matching TRBD1 (5 bases). The CDR3 runs 15 residues. V was shortened by 0 bases and J by 3 bases, with 12 bases between the two germline ends. Germline V lookup: CDR1 SGHRS, CDR2 YFSETQ. In nucleotides, the CDR3 is TGCGCCAGCAGCTTGGCCACAGGCGGAGAAGAGACCCAGTACTTC. This translates into CASSLATGGEETQYF.

This clonotype was detected many times. This rearrangement joins TRBV20-1 to TRBJ2-3; D may be TRBD1 or TRBD2 (6 bases each). Germline V CDR1 and CDR2: DFQATT, SNEGSKA (reference sequence). With 7 bases removed from V and 2 bases from J, the gap between germline ends came to 22 bases. The CDR3 length is 16 residues. The CDR3 sequence is CSGVASGGLFTDTQYF. The CDR3 coding sequence is TGCAGTGGGGTAGCGTCTGGGGGGCTTTTCACAGATACGCAGTATTTT.

This clonotype was seen many times. The chain is built from TRBV20-1 and TRBJ1-3; 8 nucleotides align to TRBD1. CDR1 is DFQATT and CDR2 is SNEGSKA in the germline V gene (reference sequence). Trimming took 1 base from V and 9 from J; bases not matched to a gene: 8. CDR3 length equals 14 residues. CDR3 coding DNA: TGCAGTGCTAGAGGCGACAGGGGATCCAGCACCATATATTTT. Protein: CSARGDRGSSTIYF.

Ten or more counts support this clonotype. This rearrangement joins TRBV5-6 to TRBJ2-3; tentative D call: TRBD2 (5 bases). The V end was cut by 4 bases, the J end by 3 bases, with 6 bases between. Per the germline V gene, CDR1 is SGHDT and CDR2 is YYEEEE. The CDR3 has 12 amino acids. The CDR3 region is CASSRGTDTQYF. For the CDR3, the DNA is TGTGCCAGCAGCCGAGGGACAGATACGCAGTATTTT.

This clonotype came up many times. This sequence joins TRBV6-5 and TRBJ2-7; tentatively, D is TRBD1 (6 bases). Germline values: CDR1 MNHEY, CDR2 SVGAGI. The CDR3 spans 15 residues. With 6 bases removed from V and 0 bases from J, the gap between germline ends came to 15 bases. The CDR3 bases are TGTGCCAGCAGGATGGGGGCAGGGAGCTCCTACGAGCAGTACTTC. Translating gives CASRMGAGSSYEQYF.

This clonotype was picked up many times. The chain couples TRBV14 to TRBJ1-1; D remains ambiguous. Germline V gives CDR1 SGHDN, CDR2 FVKESK. CDR3 size: 13 residues. V was pared by 0 bases and J by 1 base, with 3 bases between. This CDR3 is CASSQERNTEAFF. CDR3 nucleotides: TGTGCCAGCAGCCAAGAAAGGAACACTGAAGCTTTCTTT.

Many counts were recorded for this clonotype. The CDR3 sequence is CASSEGGLAGGDEQFF. Written as DNA, the CDR3 is TGTGCCAGCAGTGAGGGGGGACTAGCGGGGGGTGACGAGCAGTTCTTC. The chain has TRBV2 and TRBJ2-1; 15 positions agree with TRBD2. The V gene's germline CDR1 is SNHLY and CDR2 FYNNEI. This CDR3 is built from 16 residues. V trimming: 3 bases; J trimming: 10 bases; junction bases outside the gene matches: 7.

The chain is built from TRBV11-2 and TRBJ1-2; D gene uncertain. Between the trimmed V and J ends, which lost 2 bases and 8 bases, there was a span of 9 bases. CDR3 length: 12 residues. The germline CDR1 and CDR2 sequences are SGHAT and FQNNGV. The DNA for the CDR3 is TGTGCCAGCAGCTTAAGTACTTGGGGCTACACCTTC. Translation gives CASSLSTWGYTF. The full variable domain, rest sourced from reference TRBV11-2 and TRBJ1-2, is EAGVAQSPRYKIIEKRQSVAFWCNPISGHATLYWYQQILGQGPKLLIQFQNNGVVDDSQLPKDRFSAERLKGVDSTLKIQPAKLEDSAVYLCASSLSTWGYTFGSGTRLTVV.

This clonotype was found many times. The CDR3 DNA sequence: TGCGCCAGCAGTACCGTTGGGGACATTCAGTACTTC. Translated: CASSTVGDIQYF. J is TRBJ2-4 and V is TRBV5-1, with unresolved D. V was shortened by 5 bases and J by 8 bases, with 11 bases between the two germline ends. The CDR3 runs to 12 residues. CDR1 and CDR2 from the germline V gene are SGHRS and YFSETQ.

This clonotype was seen repeatedly, ten times or more. CDR3 residues: CASSSLATSGGYEQFF. Here the CDR3 DNA reads TGTGCCAGCAGTTCCCTCGCGACTAGCGGGGGTTATGAGCAGTTCTTC. J is TRBJ2-1 and V is TRBV27; TRBD2 matches at 12 bases. Germline V gene lookup returns CDR1 MNHEY and CDR2 SMNVEV (reference sequence). J was trimmed by 8 bases and V by 4 bases; bases with no gene match: 9. This CDR3 has 16 residues.

At least ten counts were recorded for this clonotype. J is TRBJ1-2 and V is TRBV20-1; D unresolved. CDR3 length: 14 amino acids. Trimming removed 0 bases from V and 8 bases from J, with 16 bases in between. Germline lookup yields CDR1 DFQATT and CDR2 SNEGSKA (reference sequence). The CDR3 DNA sequence: TGCAGTGCTAGAGACCCGGAAGAGGTGGAGGGCTACACCTTC. Protein product: CSARDPEEVEGYTF.

This chain links TRBV4-2 with TRBJ2-2, with 7 bases that match TRBD2. Trimming cost V 3 bases and J 4 bases; bases outside gene matches: 2. The CDR3 is 14 residues long. Germline V gene lookup returns CDR1 LGHNA and CDR2 YNFKEQ. The CDR3 nucleotides are TGTGCCAGCAGCCAGTGGGGGGGCACCGGGGAGCTGTTTTTT. It yields the protein CASSQWGGTGELFF.

There are many counts of this clonotype. The chain couples TRBV7-9 to TRBJ1-6; 7 bases fit TRBD1. J was trimmed by 6 bases and V by 5 bases; bases with no gene match: 4. CDR3 length: 14 amino acids. CDR1 is SEHNR and CDR2 is FQNEAQ in the germline V gene (reference sequence). The CDR3 here is CASSLYRGNSPLHF. DNA for the CDR3: TGTGCCAGCAGCCTATACAGGGGTAATTCACCCCTCCACTTT.

This clonotype was found many times. The CDR3 DNA follows: TGTGCCAGCAGCCCGTCCGCCGTCCTAAATCAGCCCCAGCATTTT. Its protein is CASSPSAVLNQPQHF. This chain uses TRBV3-1 with TRBJ1-5; the D is unclear. The germline gives CDR1 LGHDT, CDR2 YNNKEL (reference sequence). The CDR3 has 15 amino acids. The V and J ends lost 4 bases and 4 bases respectively, with 14 bases between them.

This clonotype came up many times. The chain recombines TRBV18 with TRBJ1-4; D is ambiguous. The ends were cut back, 8 bases at V and 4 bases at J, with 8 bases in the middle. CDR3 size: 12 residues. Germline loops: CDR1 KGHSH, CDR2 LQKENI. The DNA of the CDR3 is TGTGCCAGCACGCAGAGTAATGAAAAACTGTTTTTT. Its protein is CASTQSNEKLFF.

This clonotype occurred many times. This chain connects TRBV20-1 to TRBJ2-3, with D possibly being TRBD1 (6 bases). CDR3 length equals 12 residues. Deletions cut 1 base from V and 8 bases from J, with 10 bases between. Germline CDR1 and CDR2: DFQATT and SNEGSKA (reference sequence). This chain's CDR3 is CSARVSGVTQYF. In nucleotides, the CDR3 is TGCAGTGCTAGAGTCTCAGGGGTTACGCAGTATTTT.

This clonotype was found many times. The rearrangement uses TRBV5-6 and TRBJ2-5, with 7 bases fitting TRBD2. In germline, CDR1 is SGHDT, CDR2 YYEEEE. Trimming took 7 bases from V and 6 from J; bases not matched to a gene: 6. The CDR3 runs 12 residues. The CDR3 spells CASGLGGKTQYF. In DNA, the CDR3 is TGTGCCAGCGGTCTGGGGGGGAAGACCCAGTACTTC.

This clonotype has ten or more counts. This chain uses TRBV24-1 with TRBJ2-5, with 9 bases lining up with TRBD1. Trimming at V came to 9 bases and at J to 5 bases, leaving 9 bases not matched to a gene. The CDR3 length is 14 residues. Germline CDR1 KGHDR, CDR2 SFDVKD. The CDR3 sequence is CATPTRGQGETQYF. As DNA, the CDR3 is TGTGCCACCCCGACCCGTGGACAGGGGGAGACCCAGTACTTC.

The chain uses TRBV3-1 and TRBJ2-1, with D perhaps matching TRBD2 (7 bases). CDR1 LGHDT and CDR2 YNNKEL come from the germline V gene (reference sequence). The CDR3 consists of 12 residues. Trimming took 1 base from V and 14 from J, leaving 12 bases between them. Written as DNA, the CDR3 is TGTGCCAGCAGCCAAGGGCGGGGGCAGGAGTTCTTC. Amino acids: CASSQGRGQEFF.

This clonotype was detected ten times or more. The chain recombines TRBV5-1 with TRBJ2-3; 13 nucleotides match TRBD2. The CDR3 covers 15 residues. Germline V gene sequence: CDR1 SGHRS, CDR2 YFSETQ. With V trimmed by 5 bases and J by 6 bases, 6 bases remained unmatched. CDR3 DNA sequence: TGCGCCAGCAGGCACGGACTAGCGGGGGATGATACGCAGTATTTT. Translation gives CASRHGLAGDDTQYF. Complete variable domain (other parts from reference TRBV5-1 and TRBJ2-3): KAGVTQTPRYLIKTRGQQVTLSCSPISGHRSVSWYQQTPGQGLQFLFEYFSETQRNKGNFPGRFSGRQFSNSRSEMNVSTLELGDSALYLCASRHGLAGDDTQYFGPGTRLTVL.